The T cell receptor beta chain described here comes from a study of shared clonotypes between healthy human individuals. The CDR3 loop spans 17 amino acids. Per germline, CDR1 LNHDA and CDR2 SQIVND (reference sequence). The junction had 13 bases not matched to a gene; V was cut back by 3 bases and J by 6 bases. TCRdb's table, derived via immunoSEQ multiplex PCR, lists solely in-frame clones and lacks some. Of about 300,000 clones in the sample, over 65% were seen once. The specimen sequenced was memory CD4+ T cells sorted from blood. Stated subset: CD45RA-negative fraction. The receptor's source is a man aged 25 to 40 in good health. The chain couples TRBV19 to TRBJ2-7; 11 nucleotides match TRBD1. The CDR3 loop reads CASSIVINGQGAGEQYF. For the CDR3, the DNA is TGTGCCAGTAGTATCGTAATAAATGGACAGGGGGCCGGCGAGCAGTACTTC. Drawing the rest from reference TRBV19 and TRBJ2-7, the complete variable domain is DGGITQSPKYLFRKEGQNVTLSCEQNLNHDAMYWYRQDPGQGLRLIYYSQIVNDFQKGDIAEGYSVSREKKESFPLTVTSAQKNPTAFYLCASSIVINGQGAGEQYFGPGTRLTVT.